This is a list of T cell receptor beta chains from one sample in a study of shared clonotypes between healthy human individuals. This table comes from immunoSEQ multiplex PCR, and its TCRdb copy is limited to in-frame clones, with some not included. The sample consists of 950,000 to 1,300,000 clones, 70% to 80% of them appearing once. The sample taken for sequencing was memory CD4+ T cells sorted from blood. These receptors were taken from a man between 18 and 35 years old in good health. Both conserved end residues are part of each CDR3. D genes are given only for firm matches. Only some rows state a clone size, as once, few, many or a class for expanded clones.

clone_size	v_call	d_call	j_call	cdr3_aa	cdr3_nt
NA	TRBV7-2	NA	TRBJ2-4	CASSLAVPADIQYF	TGTGCCAGCAGCTTAGCTGTCCCCGCGGACATTCAGTACTTC
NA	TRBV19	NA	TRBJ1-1	CASSFFTNTEAFF	TGTGCCAGTAGTTTCTTCACGAACACTGAAGCTTTCTTT
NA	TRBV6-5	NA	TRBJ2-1	CASSLPPYNEQFF	TGTGCCAGCAGTTTGCCTCCCTACAATGAGCAGTTCTTC
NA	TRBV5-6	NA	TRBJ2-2	CASSFGRWNTGELFF	TGTGCCAGCAGCTTTGGTCGGTGGAACACCGGGGAGCTGTTTTTT
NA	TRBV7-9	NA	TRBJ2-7	CASSLGGLQYF	TGTGCCAGCAGCTTAGGAGGACTGCAGTACTTC
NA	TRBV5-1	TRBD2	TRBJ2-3	CASSSSGLGSAADTQYF	TGCGCCAGCAGCTCGTCGGGACTAGGATCGGCGGCAGATACGCAGTATTTT
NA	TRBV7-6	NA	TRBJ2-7	CASSLKPDYEQYF	TGTGCCAGCAGCTTAAAGCCGGACTACGAGCAGTACTTC
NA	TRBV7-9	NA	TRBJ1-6	CASSLGGKNSPLHF	TGTGCCAGCAGCTTAGGAGGGAAGAATTCACCCCTCCACTTT
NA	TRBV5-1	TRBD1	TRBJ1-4	CASSSWDREKLFF	TGCGCCAGCAGCTCCTGGGACAGGGAAAAACTGTTTTTT
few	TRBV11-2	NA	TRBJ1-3	CASSASSGNTIYF	TGTGCCAGCAGCGCTAGCTCTGGAAACACCATATATTTT
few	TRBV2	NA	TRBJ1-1	CASSGRKEAFF	TGTGCCAGCAGCGGGAGGAAGGAGGCTTTCTTT
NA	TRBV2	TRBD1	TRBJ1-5	CASSRTGGQPQHF	TGTGCCAGCAGTCGGACAGGGGGCCAGCCCCAGCATTTT
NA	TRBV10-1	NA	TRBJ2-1	CASSESGGPNEQFF	TGCGCCAGCAGTGAATCGGGTGGCCCCAATGAGCAGTTCTTC
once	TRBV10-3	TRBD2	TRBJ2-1	CATSSLAETSYNEQFF	TGTGCCACCTCATCACTAGCGGAGACTTCCTACAATGAGCAGTTCTTC
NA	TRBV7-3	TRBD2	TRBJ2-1	CASSLSWLAGANEQFF	TGTGCCAGCAGCTTAAGTTGGCTAGCGGGGGCTAATGAGCAGTTCTTC
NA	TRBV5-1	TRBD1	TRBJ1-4	CASGTPGTVPTNEKLFF	TGCGCCAGCGGGACCCCGGGGACAGTTCCAACTAATGAAAAACTGTTTTTT
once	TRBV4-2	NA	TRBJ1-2	CASSQDGEIYRGYTF	TGTGCCAGCAGCCAAGATGGGGAGATCTATCGTGGCTACACCTTC
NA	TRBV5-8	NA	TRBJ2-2	CASSPIWTGELFF	TGTGCCAGCAGCCCAATTTGGACCGGGGAGCTGTTTTTT
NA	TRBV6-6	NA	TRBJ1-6	CASSYLGSPLHF	TGTGCCAGCAGTTACCTGGGTTCACCCCTCCACTTT
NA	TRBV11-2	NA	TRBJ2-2	CASSRSQTLAKGNTGELFF	TGTGCCAGCAGCCGCAGTCAGACCTTAGCGAAAGGGAACACCGGGGAGCTGTTTTTT